The rows below give T cell receptor beta chains drawn from one sample of a study of neurological immune-mediated disorders. MiXCR, run by TCRdb on the 5' RACE reads, gives a single entry per CDR3 protein. The repertoire holds 30,000 to 45,000 distinct CDR3 sequences, with roughly 11% as singletons. Sequencing was carried out using CD4+ T cells from blood. The source is a woman aged 30 to 39 with HTLV-1-associated myelopathy (HAM/TSP). CDR3s include the opening cysteine and the closing phenylalanine or tryptophan. A D gene is named only where the DNA matches it firmly. Clone size is shown for a subset of rows, as once, few, many or a class of expanded clone.

V,size,D,J,DNA,CDR3
TRBV12-3/TRBV12-4,few,TRBD1,TRBJ1-3,TGTGCCAGCAGGGGGCAGGGGGTAACAGGGTCTTACGGAAACACCATATATTTT,CASRGQGVTGSYGNTIYF
TRBV4-1,many,-,TRBJ1-6,TGCGCCAGCAGCCAAGGCTCATCCCTTCAAAATTCACCCCTCCACTTT,CASSQGSSLQNSPLHF
TRBV11-3,many,TRBD2,TRBJ2-3,TGTGCCAGCAGCCCCGGGGGGGGGACAGATACGCAGTATTTT,CASSPGGGTDTQYF
TRBV12-3/TRBV12-4,few,-,TRBJ1-2,TGTGCCAGCAGTCCGGGTGGGGGAACACTGCCGATCAGCTACACCTTC,CASSPGGGTLPISYTF
TRBV6-1,-,TRBD1,TRBJ2-7,TGTGCCAGCAGTGAACAGGAACAGGGGTCCTACGAGCAGTACTTC,CASSEQEQGSYEQYF
TRBV25-1,many,-,TRBJ2-7,TGTGCCAGCAGTGACGAGGGAGATCACGAGCAGTACTTC,CASSDEGDHEQYF
TRBV20-1,many,-,TRBJ1-5,TGCAGTGCTAGAGATTTACCAGACACAGGGTCTAGCAATCAGCCCCAGCATTTT,CSARDLPDTGSSNQPQHF
TRBV4-1,many,TRBD1,TRBJ1-2,TGCGCCAGCAGCCAATTTATTACAGGGGACCGTAATGGCTACACCTTC,CASSQFITGDRNGYTF
TRBV12-3/TRBV12-4,many,TRBD1,TRBJ1-5,TGTGCCAGCAGTTTATTTGGACAGGGGAGCAATCAGCCCCAGCATTTT,CASSLFGQGSNQPQHF
TRBV19,many,-,TRBJ2-4,TGTGCACCACACTCGGGGTTAAAGTCGGAACTAGCCAAAAACATTCAGTACTTC,CAPHSGLKSELAKNIQYF
TRBV5-1,medium-sized,TRBD1,TRBJ1-5,TGTGCCAGCAGCTTAGGGACAGATCAGCCCCAGCATTTT,CASSLGTDQPQHF
TRBV5-1,many,TRBD1,TRBJ2-2,TGCGCCAGCAGCTTGCGAAATACGGACAGGCGGAACACCGGGGAGCTGTTTTTT,CASSLRNTDRRNTGELFF
TRBV20-1,many,-,TRBJ1-1,TGCAGTGCGCCCGGTTTAGGGACTGGGAACACTGAAGCTTTCTTT,CSAPGLGTGNTEAFF
TRBV5-5,many,-,TRBJ1-2,TGTGCCAGCAGCTTGGTGGGGGGGATCCGCTATGGCTACACCTTC,CASSLVGGIRYGYTF
TRBV10-3,many,-,TRBJ1-1,TGTGCCAATGCCGGGACGGAGAACACTGAAGCTTTCTTT,CANAGTENTEAFF
TRBV10-3,-,-,TRBJ1-2,TGTGCCATCAGTGACGAGGTCAGAGGCTACACCTTC,CAISDEVRGYTF
TRBV9,once,TRBD1,TRBJ2-7,TGTGCCAGCAGCGAGGGACAGGGGCCCCCCTACGAGCAGTACTTC,CASSEGQGPPYEQYF
TRBV29-1,many,-,TRBJ1-1,TGCAGCGTTGGGCACAAACACGCTAACACTGAAGCTTTCTTT,CSVGHKHANTEAFF
TRBV5-1,many,TRBD1,TRBJ1-1,TGCGCCAGCAGCTTGAACCCGGGACAGGGGAACACTGAAGCTTTCTTT,CASSLNPGQGNTEAFF
TRBV3-1,many,-,TRBJ2-7,TGTGCCAGCACCAACAGGGGGGGAACCTACGAGCAGTACTTC,CASTNRGGTYEQYF
TRBV7-8,many,-,TRBJ1-1,TGTGCCAGCAGGACAGTTTCGAACACTGAAGCTTTCTTT,CASRTVSNTEAFF
TRBV6-2/TRBV6-3,many,-,TRBJ1-1,TGTGCCAGCAGTCCTACGATGGCTCCCTACACTGAAGCTTTCTTT,CASSPTMAPYTEAFF
TRBV20-1,many,-,TRBJ1-6,TGCAGTGCTAGGCAGTTTAATAATTCACCCCTCCACTTT,CSARQFNNSPLHF
TRBV2,-,TRBD1,TRBJ2-2,TGTGCCAGCAGTGACCAGGGGGAGAACACCGGGGAGCTGTTTTTT,CASSDQGENTGELFF
TRBV5-1,many,-,TRBJ1-2,TGCGCCAGCAGACTGGTCGGGCAGGCCAACTATGGCTACACCTTC,CASRLVGQANYGYTF
TRBV6-5,many,-,TRBJ2-5,TGTGCCAGCAGCCGCGCGAGGGTTAGGCAAGAGACCCAGTACTTC,CASSRARVRQETQYF
TRBV28,-,TRBD1,TRBJ2-3,TGTGCCAGCAGTTTTTTAGGGGGCGACACAGATACGCAGTATTTT,CASSFLGGDTDTQYF
TRBV2,many,TRBD1,TRBJ2-7,TGTGCCAGCAGTGGACAGGGGAGCTCCTACGAGCAGTACTTC,CASSGQGSSYEQYF
TRBV6-5,many,TRBD2,TRBJ2-5,TGTGCCAGCATGCCCAGCGGGGGGAGAGAGACCCAGTACTTC,CASMPSGGRETQYF
TRBV18,many,-,TRBJ2-1,TGTGCCAGCTCACCGGGACTTCCAATTTACAATGAGCAGTTCTTC,CASSPGLPIYNEQFF
TRBV6-5,many,-,TRBJ1-2,TGTGCCAGCAGCAGACCCAGGCGATCCGAGGGTGGCTACACCTTC,CASSRPRRSEGGYTF
TRBV25-1,many,TRBD1,TRBJ1-1,TGTGCCAGCAGTGAATATTCCCTCAGGGGGGTCACTGAAGCTTTCTTT,CASSEYSLRGVTEAFF
TRBV5-1,many,-,TRBJ2-6,TGCGCCAGCAGCAAGGACGGAAGGGAAAGCTCTGGGGCCAACGTCCTGACTTTC,CASSKDGRESSGANVLTF
TRBV5-6,many,TRBD1,TRBJ1-1,TGTGCCAGCAGCTACATTGGACAGGGAGGGGACACTGAAGCTTTCTTT,CASSYIGQGGDTEAFF
TRBV5-1,once,-,TRBJ2-1,TGCACCAGCAGTTTCGGCCAGGAAAACAATGAGCAGTTCTTC,CTSSFGQENNEQFF
TRBV3-1,many,-,TRBJ2-3,TGTGCCAGCAGCCCTTCAGGCATTAACACAGATACGCAGTATTTT,CASSPSGINTDTQYF
TRBV5-1,many,-,TRBJ1-1,TGCGCCAGCAGCTCACGGGAGGGGGAAGCTTTCTTT,CASSSREGEAFF
TRBV11-2,-,-,TRBJ2-1,TGTGCCAGCAGCCCTCGAGGAGGGCACAATGAGCAGTTCTTC,CASSPRGGHNEQFF
TRBV20-1,many,-,TRBJ2-3,TGCAGTGCTAGAGAAGGGCCCTCCTTAGCCGCAGATACGCAGTATTTT,CSAREGPSLAADTQYF
TRBV20-1,many,-,TRBJ1-6,TGCAGTGCTAGGGGGGGGATGGGGAATTCACCCCTCCACTTT,CSARGGMGNSPLHF
TRBV20-1,many,-,TRBJ2-3,TGCAGTGCTAGTTTCGGAGCGCGCACAGATACGCAGTATTTT,CSASFGARTDTQYF
TRBV5-1,many,-,TRBJ2-2,TGCGCCAGCAGCTTGGATCAGGGTGAAACCGGGGAGCTGTTTTTT,CASSLDQGETGELFF
TRBV29-1,many,-,TRBJ1-1,TGCAGCGCCCTGCCATGGGCAGTGAACACTGAAGCTTTCTTT,CSALPWAVNTEAFF
TRBV5-1,-,-,TRBJ1-2,TGCGCCAGCAGCTTGGAGGGGGATGGATACACCTTC,CASSLEGDGYTF
TRBV20-1,many,-,TRBJ2-4,TGCAGTGCGAGTAGGGCGGAGGACATTCAGTACTTC,CSASRAEDIQYF